These 18 T cell receptor beta chains originate from one sample sequenced in a study of blood T cell repertoires in COVID-19. Only in-frame clones appear in the TCRdb table, and some are missing; sequencing was by immunoSEQ multiplex PCR. The sample includes some 390,000 clones, approximately 92% of them seen just once. Sequenced input: PBMCs or T cells enriched from blood (not recorded which). The receptor source for this set is a man aged 25 to 40 who had recovered from COVID-19.

The count of this clone is one. The V gene is TRBV10-3, the J gene TRBJ2-5; TRBD1 matches at 7 bases. CDR3 length: 13 amino acids. Losses at the gene ends were 6 bases for V and 4 bases for J; bases not matched to a gene: 5. Per the germline V gene, CDR1 is ENHRY and CDR2 is SYGVKD. CDR3 nucleotide sequence: TGTGCCATCAGGGGGACAGTGGGAGAGACCCAGTACTTC. Protein product: CAIRGTVGETQYF.

J is TRBJ2-7 and V is TRBV28; 14 bases align to TRBD2. The germline CDR1 and CDR2 sequences are MDHEN and SYDVKM. The J segment lost 3 bases and the V segment lost 5 bases, leaving 6 bases of the junction unmatched. This CDR3 spans 16 amino acids. Here the CDR3 DNA reads TGTGCCAGCAGTGAGAGGGGGACTAGCGGGAGCTACGAGCAGTACTTC. Translating gives CASSERGTSGSYEQYF.

The gene calls are TRBV5-4 and TRBJ2-7; TRBD1 matches 9 bases. The CDR3 runs to 15 residues. V gave up 3 bases and J gave up 2 bases; unmatched junction bases: 6. The germline gives CDR1 SGHNT, CDR2 YYREEE (reference sequence). The CDR3 nucleotides read TGTGCCAGCAGCTCGGGGACAGGGTGGCCCTACGAGCAGTACTTC. This codes for CASSSGTGWPYEQYF.

The chain joins TRBV5-1 to TRBJ2-7, with 7 positions matching TRBD1. J lost 2 bases, V lost 8 bases, and 13 bases had no gene match. The germline V gene has CDR1 SGHRS and CDR2 YFSETQ. This CDR3 region has 15 residues. Here the CDR3 reads CASEFGQGETYEQYF. For the CDR3, the DNA is TGCGCCAGTGAGTTTGGCCAGGGGGAAACCTACGAGCAGTACTTC.

This chain uses TRBV18 with TRBJ2-7, with 7 bases lining up with TRBD1. CDR1 KGHSH and CDR2 LQKENI come from the germline V gene. Germline trimming cut 2 bases from V and 3 bases from J; bases unmatched to any gene: 4. The CDR3 loop spans 14 amino acids. The CDR3 sequence: CASSPKDRHYEQYF. The CDR3, as DNA: TGTGCCAGCTCACCAAAGGACAGGCACTACGAGCAGTACTTC.

V gene TRBV27 combines with J gene TRBJ2-3; possible D gene TRBD2, 5 bases. The CDR3 extends over 13 amino acids. CDR1 and CDR2 (germline): MNHEY, SMNVEV (reference sequence). The germline V and J ends were trimmed by 5 bases and 7 bases, with 13 bases remaining between them. CDR3 region: CASSLLRGNTQYF. DNA of the CDR3: TGTGCCAGCAGTCTCCTTCGGGGAAATACGCAGTATTTT.

This sequence joins TRBV3-1 (or the pseudogene TRBV3-2) and TRBJ1-2; D unresolved. V lost 3 bases to trimming and J lost 2 bases, with 10 bases between them. CDR1 and CDR2 from the germline V gene are LGHDT and YNNKEL (reference sequence). The CDR3 is 14 amino acids. In nucleotides, the CDR3 is TGTGCCAGCAGCCAGGGCAGGATGAACTATGGCTACACCTTC. This encodes CASSQGRMNYGYTF.

The chain employs TRBV6-2 or TRBV6-3 and TRBJ2-3; a possible D gene is TRBD2 (5 bases). Per the germline V gene, CDR1 is MNHEY and CDR2 is SVGEGT. Trimming cost V 2 bases and J 6 bases, with 15 bases left between them. The CDR3 is 15 residues long. CDR3 region: CASSYPSGAGDTQYF. The CDR3 DNA reads TGTGCCAGCAGTTACCCCAGCGGAGCCGGGGATACGCAGTATTTT.

The chain is built from TRBV28 and TRBJ2-5; 13 positions match TRBD2. There are 16 residues in the CDR3. Germline V CDR1 and CDR2: MDHEN, SYDVKM. The J segment lost 6 bases and the V segment lost 6 bases, leaving 10 bases of the junction unmatched. CDR3 nucleotides: TGTGCCAGCAGAAAAACCACTAGCGGGAGGGAAAAGACCCAGTACTTC. Its translation: CASRKTTSGREKTQYF.

The chain has TRBV4-1 and TRBJ2-3; 8 bases align to TRBD2. The CDR3 is 15 amino acids. CDR1 is MGHRA and CDR2 is YSYEKL in the germline V gene. After removal of 1 base from V and 3 bases from J, the junction contained 3 bases not matched to a gene. The CDR3 coding sequence is TGCGCCAGCAGCCAAGTGGGACTAGTAACAGATACGCAGTATTTT. Protein sequence: CASSQVGLVTDTQYF.

Comments on this clone: One end of the junction does not line up with germline, which may come from a read error. The chain carries TRBV5-1 and TRBJ1-1; TRBD1 matches 8 bases. The length of the CDR3 is 14 residues. The germline V gene has CDR1 SGHRS and CDR2 YFSETQ. CDR3 DNA sequence: TGCGCCAGCAACACAGGGGGAGTGAACGCTGAAGCTTTCTTT. Encoded protein: CASNTGGVNAEAFF. The whole variable domain, remainder taken from reference TRBV5-1 and TRBJ1-1, is KAGVTQTPRYLIKTRGQQVTLSCSPISGHRSVSWYQQTPGQGLQFLFEYFSETQRNKGNFPGRFSGRQFSNSRSEMNVSTLELGDSALYLCASNTGGVNAEAFFGQGTRLTVV.

The chain uses TRBV6-5 and TRBJ2-5; 9 nucleotides line up with TRBD1. Germline CDR1 reads MNHEY; CDR2 reads SVGAGI. V trimming: 2 bases; J trimming: 2 bases; junction bases outside the gene matches: 3. The CDR3 contains 15 residues. The CDR3 bases are TGTGCCAGCAGTTACGCCGGGACAGGGCAAGAGACCCAGTACTTC. This encodes CASSYAGTGQETQYF.

The chain uses TRBV6-5 and TRBJ2-2; 9 bases map to TRBD1. Germline CDR1 is MNHEY and CDR2 is SVGAGI. The CDR3 has 14 residues. V shed 5 bases, J shed 5 bases, and the junction held 3 bases outside the gene matches. CDR3 nucleotides: TGTGCCAGCAGTCGGACAGGGGTTACCGGGGAGCTGTTTTTT. It specifies CASSRTGVTGELFF.

The chain carries TRBV10-2 and TRBJ2-5; D is possibly TRBD2 (6 bases). This CDR3 is 15 amino acids long. The V gene's germline CDR1 is WSHSY and CDR2 SAAADI. Trimming cost V 2 bases and J 2 bases, with 12 bases left between them. The CDR3 protein is CASSEALAGQETQYF. For the CDR3, the DNA is TGCGCCAGCAGTGAGGCACTAGCAGGGCAAGAGACCCAGTACTTC.

This clone was observed a handful of times. This chain links TRBV19 with TRBJ1-1; TRBD1 matches at 7 bases. The CDR3 runs 17 residues. J lost 4 bases, V lost 7 bases, and 18 bases had no gene match. Germline V CDR1 and CDR2: LNHDA, SQIVND (reference sequence). The CDR3 nucleotides are TGTGCCAGTACTCCAGAAATCGGGACAGCGTTTGCCACTGAAGCTTTCTTT. Amino acids: CASTPEIGTAFATEAFF. Together with reference TRBV19 and TRBJ1-1, the CDR3 gives the full variable domain: DGGITQSPKYLFRKEGQNVTLSCEQNLNHDAMYWYRQDPGQGLRLIYYSQIVNDFQKGDIAEGYSVSREKKESFPLTVTSAQKNPTAFYLCASTPEIGTAFATEAFFGQGTRLTVV.

CDR3 in amino acids: CASRQGGNTEAFF. The CDR3 bases are TGCGCCAGTAGACAGGGGGGGAACACTGAAGCTTTCTTT. V usage is TRBV5-1 and J usage is TRBJ1-1; 9 bases are a match to TRBD1. V lost 8 bases to trimming and J lost 1 base; unmatched junction nucleotides: 3. Germline assignment: CDR1 SGHRS and CDR2 YFSETQ. This CDR3 comprises 13 residues.

The chain employs TRBV3-1 (or the pseudogene TRBV3-2) and TRBJ2-1; D uncertain. V was clipped by 0 bases and J by 9 bases, with 21 bases between them. The CDR3 loop spans 17 amino acids. CDR1 and CDR2 (germline): LGHDT, YNNKEL (reference sequence). The CDR3 DNA sequence: TGTGCCAGCAGCCAAGATCTCCCAGGCCCTCAATATGCTGAGCAGTTCTTC. Its protein is CASSQDLPGPQYAEQFF.

As regards this clone: One end of the junction is discordant with germline, which a read error may explain. This chain uses TRBV6-2 or TRBV6-3 with TRBJ1-1, with D unclear. The CDR3 contains 11 residues. The germline V gene encodes CDR1 MNHEY and CDR2 SVGEGT. CDR3 region: CASGYRTEAFF. The CDR3, as DNA: TGTGCCAGCGGTTATCGTACTGAAGCTTTCTTT.